Detailed here is one T cell receptor (beta chain). The antigen remains unidentified. These data originate in a study of sequential checkpoint blockade in melanoma. Study-level background: Arm A got nivolumab then ipilimumab; arm B the reverse, 1:1. Over 20 patients had matched tumor biopsies before treatment and at week 13 after nivolumab or ipilimumab alone. Findings of the study overall: Mutational load did not correlate with tumor T-cell fraction or clonality.

The CDR3 sequence is 16 residues long. TCRdb keeps only in-frame clones here, not all; method: immunoSEQ multiplex PCR. This sample has about 21,000 clones, with around 25% found just once. The treatment is: randomized to nivolumab then ipilimumab (arm A) or the reverse (arm B). The sequence derives from a human donor with melanoma. The J gene is TRBJ1-6, the V gene TRBV1; the table's D call TRBD1 went unverified against the DNA. TRBV1 is a pseudogene locus. The sample consisted of tumor tissue (inferred from file names), taken from a patient given nivolumab and ipilimumab in sequence. CDR3 DNA: TGCGCCAGCAGCCAAGAATGGCAGGAAGGCCGATCACCCCTCCACTTT. Translation gives CASSQEWQEGRSPLHF.